The 23 T cell receptor beta chains below were found in one sample sequenced in a study of T cells after yellow fever vaccination. TCRdb called the 5' RACE reads again in MiXCR, with one record for every CDR3 protein. The profile shows roughly 300,000 distinct CDR3 sequences, less than 9.5% of them singletons. This specimen was PBMCs, taken 35 to 50 days after the first yellow fever vaccination. The receptors come from a man younger than 35 who received the YFV17D yellow fever vaccine.

This clonotype has just a few counts. The genes are TRBV6-1 and TRBJ2-3; 11 nucleotides match TRBD2. The germline V gene encodes CDR1 MNHNS and CDR2 SASEGT. The CDR3 extends over 18 amino acids. With 7 bases clipped from V and 4 bases from J, the junction kept 16 bases outside the gene matches. CDR3 nucleotides: TGTGCCAGCACCCCACCTCATTATAGCGGGGGGGCCCCAGATACGCAGTATTTT. This encodes CASTPPHYSGGAPDTQYF.

This clonotype was counted many times. The J gene is TRBJ1-5, the V gene TRBV4-2, with 9 bases lining up with TRBD1. The germline gives CDR1 LGHNA, CDR2 YNFKEQ. There are 15 residues in the CDR3. The J segment lost 4 bases and the V segment lost 1 base, leaving 2 bases of the junction unmatched. The chain's CDR3 is CASSQAGQGNQPQHF. In DNA, the CDR3 is TGTGCCAGCAGCCAAGCGGGACAGGGAAATCAGCCCCAGCATTTT.

Comment on this clonotype: A much larger clone differs by one base, so this may be a read error. This chain connects TRBV5-1 to TRBJ1-2, with 7 positions matching TRBD1. The germline CDR1 and CDR2 sequences are SGHRS and YFSETQ. The CDR3 is 16 residues long. CDR3 sequence reads: CASSPEGAIANCGYTF. CDR3 coding DNA: TGCGCCAGCAGCCCCGAGGGGGCAATAGCTAACTGTGGCTACACCTTC.

The rearrangement joins TRBV28 to TRBJ1-2; D is ambiguous. The length of the CDR3 is 17 residues. V gave up 5 bases and J gave up 8 bases, with 27 bases separating them. Germline CDR1 is MDHEN and CDR2 is SYDVKM. As DNA, the CDR3 is TGTGCCAGCAGTCCCTTCTCGTCCGTGACGCCTTTCCGGGGCTACACCTTC. The encoded protein is CASSPFSSVTPFRGYTF.

This clonotype was picked up a small number of times. The chain is built from TRBV7-9 and TRBJ2-1; 7 bases fit TRBD2. Germline loops: CDR1 SEHNR, CDR2 FQNEAQ (reference sequence). The J segment lost 4 bases and the V segment lost 5 bases, leaving 11 bases of the junction unmatched. This CDR3 comprises 16 residues. CDR3 amino acids: CASSLRGAGLYNEQFF. The CDR3 nucleotides are TGTGCCAGCAGCCTCCGGGGAGCGGGGCTATACAATGAGCAGTTCTTC.

There are many counts of this clonotype. The V and J genes are TRBV6-5 and TRBJ2-1, with no clear D. The CDR3 length is 10 residues. Germline V gene sequence: CDR1 MNHEY, CDR2 SVGAGI. The germline V and J ends were trimmed by 3 bases and 10 bases, with 4 bases remaining between them. In DNA form, the CDR3 reads TGTGCCAGCAGTTATCCAGAGCAGTTCTTC. Translating gives CASSYPEQFF.

The sample holds a few counts of this clonotype. This chain uses TRBV20-1 with TRBJ1-2; 9 nucleotides agree with TRBD1. Trimming at V came to 3 bases and at J to 6 bases, leaving 8 bases not matched to a gene. The CDR3 sequence is 14 residues long. Germline V gene sequence: CDR1 DFQATT, CDR2 SNEGSKA (reference sequence). CDR3 residues: CSARVQGARDGYTF. In nucleotides, the CDR3 is TGCAGTGCTAGGGTACAGGGGGCGCGGGATGGCTACACCTTC.

The V call is TRBV5-4, the J call TRBJ1-2; D is perhaps TRBD1 (5 bases). CDR1 SGHNT and CDR2 YYREEE come from the germline V gene (reference sequence). With 0 bases removed from V and 8 bases from J, the gap between germline ends came to 8 bases. The CDR3 loop spans 12 amino acids. For the CDR3, the DNA is TGTGCCAGCAGCTTGGTACAGGAGGGCTACACCTTC. Its protein product is CASSLVQEGYTF.

This clonotype was detected ten times or more. The gene calls are TRBV29-1 and TRBJ1-1; a weak D match, TRBD1 (5 bases). V gave up 6 bases and J gave up 8 bases, with 19 bases separating them. The CDR3 has 13 amino acids. Germline V gene sequence: CDR1 SQVTM, CDR2 ANQGSEA. CDR3 sequence reads: CSVEYGPRGEAFF. The CDR3 DNA follows: TGCAGCGTCGAATATGGGCCCCGGGGGGAAGCTTTCTTT.

The chain combines TRBV7-9 with TRBJ1-5; D remains ambiguous. This CDR3 is built from 15 residues. Trimming cost V 2 bases and J 1 base, with 9 bases left between them. The germline V gene encodes CDR1 SEHNR and CDR2 FQNEAQ (reference sequence). This CDR3 is CASSLSSESNQPQHF. The CDR3 bases are TGTGCCAGCAGCTTATCGTCCGAGAGCAATCAGCCCCAGCATTTT.

This clonotype has a handful of counts. The chain recombines TRBV25-1 with TRBJ2-1, with D unresolved. The V gene's germline CDR1 is MGHDK and CDR2 SYGVNS. Trimming took 7 bases from V and 4 from J, leaving 14 bases between them. CDR3 length: 14 amino acids. The CDR3 protein is CASKETGKYNEQFF. As DNA, the CDR3 is TGTGCCAGCAAGGAGACGGGTAAATACAATGAGCAGTTCTTC.

V usage is TRBV5-1 and J usage is TRBJ2-1; 11 bases agree with TRBD2. J gave up 9 bases and V 7 bases, and 15 bases lay outside the gene matches. From germline, CDR1 is SGHRS and CDR2 YFSETQ. The CDR3 totals 16 residues. The CDR3 reads CASRTSGGAGNSEQFF. The CDR3 region has the DNA TGCGCCAGCCGAACTAGCGGGGGCGCAGGGAACAGTGAGCAGTTCTTC.

This clonotype turned up a few times. This chain joins TRBV5-4 and TRBJ2-4; TRBD1 aligns across 8 bases. Germline V gene lookup returns CDR1 SGHNT and CDR2 YYREEE (reference sequence). The CDR3 runs 15 residues. J gave up 5 bases and V 4 bases, and 8 bases lay outside the gene matches. CDR3 sequence reads: CASSRPGQDQNIQYF. CDR3 bases: TGTGCCAGCAGCAGGCCGGGACAGGACCAAAACATTCAGTACTTC.

V is TRBV20-1 and J is TRBJ1-2; a possible D gene is TRBD1 (6 bases). Looked up from germline, CDR1 is DFQATT and CDR2 is SNEGSKA (reference sequence). V shed 6 bases and J shed 8 bases, with 19 bases lying between them. CDR3 length equals 13 residues. CDR3 region: CSADGGGPPGYTF. CDR3 coding DNA: TGCAGTGCGGATGGTGGGGGGCCCCCCGGCTACACCTTC.

This clonotype was detected only a few times. The CDR3: CASSLSGGPYEQYF. The CDR3 nucleotides are TGTGCCAGCAGTTTATCTGGGGGCCCCTACGAGCAGTACTTC. J is TRBJ2-7 and V is TRBV27; tentatively, D is TRBD1 (6 bases). Germline-derived CDR1 and CDR2 are MNHEY and SMNVEV (reference sequence). V lost 0 bases and J lost 2, with 8 bases in between. The CDR3 totals 14 residues.

The chain is built from TRBV15 and TRBJ2-5; possibly TRBD1 for D (6 bases). This CDR3 is 17 amino acids long. Looked up from germline, CDR1 is LNHNV and CDR2 is YYDKDF (reference sequence). The V and J ends lost 8 bases and 2 bases respectively, with 24 bases between them. Here the CDR3 reads CATGLGAMTGFQETQYF. The CDR3 DNA sequence: TGTGCCACCGGTCTTGGTGCCATGACAGGTTTTCAAGAGACCCAGTACTTC.

This clonotype was seen at least ten times. The chain's CDR3 is CASSSLSWAEAFF. CDR3 DNA sequence: TGCGCCAGCAGCTCACTTAGCTGGGCTGAAGCTTTCTTT. The rearrangement uses TRBV5-1 and TRBJ1-1; D ambiguous. V lost 3 bases to trimming and J lost 6 bases, with 12 bases between them. The V gene's germline CDR1 is SGHRS and CDR2 YFSETQ. The CDR3 is 13 amino acids.

The table lists this clonotype with a few counts. The chain uses TRBV6-5 and TRBJ2-7; D is perhaps TRBD1 or TRBD2 (5 bases each). The CDR3 is 16 residues long. The germline V gene has CDR1 MNHEY and CDR2 SVGAGI. V lost 2 bases and J lost 6, with 20 bases in between. In DNA form, the CDR3 reads TGTGCCAGCAGTTACCAGCCTCCTAGCAATCAGGGCGAGCAGTACTTC. This gives the protein CASSYQPPSNQGEQYF.

This clonotype was picked up many times. The rearrangement links TRBV28 to TRBJ2-3; 9 bases line up with TRBD2. The CDR3 is made up of 16 amino acids. J gave up 4 bases and V 5 bases, and 10 bases lay outside the gene matches. Germline V gene sequence: CDR1 MDHEN, CDR2 SYDVKM. The CDR3 region is CASSPQLAGSSDTQYF. CDR3 sequence (DNA): TGTGCCAGCAGTCCACAGCTAGCGGGGAGTTCAGATACGCAGTATTTT.

In its sample, this clonotype was seen a few times. V is TRBV28 and J is TRBJ2-7; 7 positions match TRBD2. The ends lost 5 bases at V and 2 bases at J; junction bases unmatched: 6. CDR1 is MDHEN and CDR2 is SYDVKM in the germline V gene. The CDR3 consists of 14 residues. The CDR3 DNA follows: TGTGCCAGCAGTGGGAGGGACCGAACCTACGAGCAGTACGTC. It translates to CASSGRDRTYEQYV.

V gene TRBV19 combines with J gene TRBJ2-5; D gene ambiguous. CDR3 length: 16 residues. V shed 1 base and J shed 4 bases, with 16 bases lying between them. CDR1 and CDR2 from the germline V gene are LNHDA and SQIVND (reference sequence). The CDR3 sequence: CASSIGIMGSSETQYF. CDR3 DNA sequence: TGTGCCAGTAGTATAGGTATAATGGGTTCCTCAGAGACCCAGTACTTC.

This clonotype was seen more than once but under ten times. The chain joins TRBV6-2 or TRBV6-3 to TRBJ2-3; unclear D gene. Germline CDR1 reads MNHEY; CDR2 reads SVGEGT. The ends were cut back, 5 bases at V and 2 bases at J, with 20 bases in the middle. The length of the CDR3 is 17 residues. In nucleotides, the CDR3 is TGTGCCAGCAGTCTCAATCCCGACATCGCTCCCACAGATACGCAGTATTTT. Encoded protein: CASSLNPDIAPTDTQYF.

Only a few counts were recorded for this clonotype. V usage is TRBV4-3 and J usage is TRBJ1-5; 7 bases are shared with TRBD1. Germline-derived CDR1 and CDR2 are LGHNA and YSLEER. After removal of 0 bases from V and 3 bases from J, the junction contained 5 bases not matched to a gene. The CDR3 sequence is 16 residues long. CDR3 bases: TGCGCCAGCAGCCAAGATTTGACAGGGAACAATCAGCCCCAGCATTTT. This sequence encodes CASSQDLTGNNQPQHF.